This T cell receptor beta chain is drawn from a study of identical twins. The study's findings and limits: Out-of-frame alpha sequences common to twins exhibited a surplus of low generation probability.

Via MiXCR, TCRdb re-called the 5' RACE reads, giving one row per CDR3 protein. This table holds around 1.7 million distinct CDR3 sequences, around a third found once. About this clonotype: The antigen remains unidentified.

This receptor was identified in a newborn girl in good health. Sequenced input: cord blood.

In DNA form, the CDR3 reads TGTGCCAGCAGCCACCAACAGGGGTGGACTGAAGCTTTCTTT. Residues: CASSHQQGWTEAFF. The J gene is TRBJ1-1, the V gene TRBV4-2; 7 bases are shared with TRBD1. The CDR3 is made up of 14 amino acids. Germline CDR1 reads LGHNA; CDR2 reads YNFKEQ. Trimming removed 3 bases from V and 5 bases from J; junction bases left unmatched: 6.